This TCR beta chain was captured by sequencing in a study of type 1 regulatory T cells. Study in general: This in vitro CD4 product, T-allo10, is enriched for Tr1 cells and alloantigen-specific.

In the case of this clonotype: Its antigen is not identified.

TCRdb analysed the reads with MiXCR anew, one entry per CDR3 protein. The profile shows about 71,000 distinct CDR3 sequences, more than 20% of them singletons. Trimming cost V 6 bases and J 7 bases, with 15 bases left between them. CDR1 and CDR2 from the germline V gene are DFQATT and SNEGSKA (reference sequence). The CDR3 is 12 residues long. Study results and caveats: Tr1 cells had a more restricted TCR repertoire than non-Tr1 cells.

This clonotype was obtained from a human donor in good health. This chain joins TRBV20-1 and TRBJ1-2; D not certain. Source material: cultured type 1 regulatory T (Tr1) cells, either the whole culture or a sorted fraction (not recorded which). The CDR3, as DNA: TGCAGTGCAAGTAGCACGGCCGTTGGCTACACCTTC. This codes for CSASSTAVGYTF.